Shown below are 26 T cell receptor beta chains from a single sample sequenced in a study of blood T cell repertoires in COVID-19. Measured with immunoSEQ multiplex PCR; TCRdb has only the in-frame clones, and not every one. The sample holds fewer than 350,000 clones, around 93% seen once. The material sequenced was PBMCs or T cells enriched from blood (not recorded which). The receptor source for this set is a man aged 35-49 years who had been exposed to COVID-19.

The J gene is TRBJ2-3, the V gene TRBV19, with D perhaps matching TRBD1 (5 bases). Germline V gene sequence: CDR1 LNHDA, CDR2 SQIVND (reference sequence). The CDR3 runs 15 residues. V dropped 3 bases and J dropped 8 bases, with 18 bases sitting between them. CDR3 bases: TGTGCCAGTAGTATCAGTGTGGGGCCCCACTTTACGCAGTATTTT. Translation: CASSISVGPHFTQYF.

The rearrangement uses TRBV25-1 and TRBJ1-2, with D maybe TRBD1 (5 bases). Trimming took off 4 bases at V and 7 bases at J, with 19 bases between the two ends. The CDR3 is 15 amino acids. Germline V CDR1 and CDR2: MGHDK, SYGVNS. CDR3 sequence (DNA): TGTGCCAGCAGTGGCCGAGGACAATACGTATCTGGCTACACCTTC. This translates into CASSGRGQYVSGYTF.

The chain has TRBV7-3 and TRBJ2-5; D unresolved. Trimming took off 3 bases at V and 4 bases at J, with 6 bases between the two ends. The germline gives CDR1 SGHTA, CDR2 FQGTGA. This CDR3 contains 12 residues. The CDR3 nucleotides are TGTGCCAGCAGCTTCCGTCTAGAGACCCAGTACTTC. The encoded protein is CASSFRLETQYF.

This rearrangement joins TRBV29-1 to TRBJ2-6, with TRBD1 identical over 12 bases. Germline CDR1 and CDR2: SQVTM and ANQGSEA. The CDR3 spans 16 residues. The ends lost 6 bases at V and 2 bases at J; junction bases unmatched: 5. Here the CDR3 reads CSVRDRGLAGANVLTF. The DNA for the CDR3 is TGCAGCGTCCGGGACAGGGGGCTGGCTGGGGCCAACGTCCTGACTTTC.

V is TRBV30 and J is TRBJ2-1; 8 positions match TRBD2. The germline V gene has CDR1 GTSNPN and CDR2 SVGIG (reference sequence). The CDR3 is 14 residues long. V trimming: 3 bases; J trimming: 5 bases; junction bases outside the gene matches: 6. The CDR3 spells CAWSGRAGNNEQFF. The CDR3 DNA reads as TGTGCCTGGAGCGGGAGGGCGGGAAACAATGAGCAGTTCTTC.

CDR3 amino acids: CASSPTGSYTGELFF. CDR3 coding DNA: TGTGCCAGCAGCCCAACAGGGAGCTACACCGGGGAGCTGTTTTTT. The chain combines TRBV6-5 with TRBJ2-2; maybe TRBD1 (6 bases). Trimming left V 6 bases short and J 3 bases short, with 14 bases between. Germline V gene lookup returns CDR1 MNHEY and CDR2 SVGAGI. The CDR3 sequence is 15 residues long.

The CDR3 loop is CASSSRDHTDTQYF. CDR3 coding DNA: TGTGCCAGCAGCTCTCGGGATCACACAGATACGCAGTATTTT. The gene calls are TRBV11-3 and TRBJ2-3; tentative D call: TRBD2 (5 bases). The V gene lost 4 bases and the J gene lost 2 bases, with 10 bases spanning the gap. The CDR3 length is 14 residues. CDR1 and CDR2 from the germline V gene are SGHNT and YENEEA.

The chain uses TRBV30 and TRBJ2-3; D not resolved. The CDR3 has 12 residues. Germline assignment: CDR1 GTSNPN and CDR2 SVGIG (reference sequence). Deletions cut 0 bases from V and 3 bases from J, with 4 bases between. This CDR3 is CAWSVATDTQYF. DNA for the CDR3: TGTGCCTGGAGTGTAGCTACAGATACGCAGTATTTT. Looking up the rest from reference TRBV30 and TRBJ2-3 gives the full variable domain: SQTIHQWPATLVQPVGSPLSLECTVEGTSNPNLYWYRQAAGRGLQLLFYSVGIGQISSEVPQNLSASRPQDRQFILSSKKLLLSDSGFYLCAWSVATDTQYFGPGTRLTVL.

The chain combines TRBV14 with TRBJ2-1; D ambiguous. The CDR3 loop spans 15 amino acids. V lost 1 base to trimming and J lost 0 bases, with 7 bases between them. Germline-derived CDR1 and CDR2 are SGHDN and FVKESK. This CDR3 is CASSQVLRSYNEQFF. CDR3 DNA: TGTGCCAGCAGCCAAGTTCTTCGCTCCTACAATGAGCAGTTCTTC.

This chain uses TRBV16 with TRBJ2-7; 9 positions agree with TRBD2. With V trimmed by 5 bases and J by 4 bases, 6 bases remained unmatched. CDR1 KGHSY and CDR2 FQNENV come from the germline V gene. The CDR3 runs to 14 residues. The CDR3: CASSARAGGYEQYF. As DNA, the CDR3 is TGTGCCAGCAGCGCACGGGCGGGAGGGTACGAGCAGTACTTC. Full variable domain (outside the CDR3, taken from reference TRBV16 and TRBJ2-7): GEEVAQTPKHLVRGEGQKAKLYCAPIKGHSYVFWYQQVLKNEFKFLISFQNENVFDETGMPKERFSAKCLPNSPCSLEIQATKLEDSAVYFCASSARAGGYEQYFGPGTRLTVT.

V is TRBV28 and J is TRBJ1-3; D unresolved. This CDR3 is 14 amino acids long. Between the trimmed V and J ends, which lost 9 bases and 0 bases, there was a span of 12 bases. Germline V gives CDR1 MDHEN, CDR2 SYDVKM. DNA for the CDR3: TGTGCCAGTGACGGCGGTCCCTCTGGAAACACCATATATTTT. This codes for CASDGGPSGNTIYF.

J is TRBJ1-6 and V is TRBV5-1; the match to TRBD1 covers 9 bases. Germline loops: CDR1 SGHRS, CDR2 YFSETQ. The V and J ends lost 0 bases and 7 bases, in that order; junction bases with no gene match: 2. The CDR3 sequence is 15 residues long. The CDR3 loop reads CASSLAGTGNSPLHF. CDR3 coding DNA: TGCGCCAGCAGCTTGGCTGGGACAGGGAATTCACCCCTCCACTTT. The variable domain in full, completed from reference TRBV5-1 and TRBJ1-6, reads KAGVTQTPRYLIKTRGQQVTLSCSPISGHRSVSWYQQTPGQGLQFLFEYFSETQRNKGNFPGRFSGRQFSNSRSEMNVSTLELGDSALYLCASSLAGTGNSPLHFGNGTRLTVT.

This chain uses TRBV10-2 with TRBJ2-7; 10 nucleotides align to TRBD2. The CDR3 has 15 amino acids. Germline V gene data show CDR1 as WSHSY and CDR2 as SAAADI. J lost 2 bases, V lost 7 bases, and 8 bases had no gene match. In DNA form, the CDR3 reads TGCGCCAGCACCTTGGATAGCGGGAGGACCTACGAGCAGTACTTC. Its translation is CASTLDSGRTYEQYF.

The V and J genes are TRBV4-1 and TRBJ1-5; 7 bases agree with TRBD1. V lost 3 bases and J lost 4; bases outside the gene matches: 9. From germline, CDR1 is MGHRA and CDR2 YSYEKL. This CDR3 is 16 amino acids long. This CDR3 is CASSQLSGGQNQPQHF. The CDR3 DNA follows: TGCGCCAGCAGCCAGCTATCAGGGGGGCAGAATCAGCCCCAGCATTTT.

This chain joins TRBV28 and TRBJ2-7, with TRBD2 matching over 7 bases. CDR1 and CDR2 from the germline V gene are MDHEN and SYDVKM. This CDR3 region has 15 residues. V shed 6 bases, J shed 6 bases, and the junction held 14 bases outside the gene matches. The CDR3 here is CASRYGGSAGGEQYF. The CDR3 nucleotides read TGTGCCAGCAGATACGGCGGGAGCGCCGGGGGCGAGCAGTACTTC.

The chain recombines TRBV18 with TRBJ2-3; TRBD2 matches 12 bases. Looked up from germline, CDR1 is KGHSH and CDR2 is LQKENI. V trimming: 4 bases; J trimming: 0 bases; junction bases outside the gene matches: 8. The CDR3 is 18 residues long. This CDR3 reads CASSLTGTSGYSTDTQYF. In DNA form, the CDR3 reads TGTGCCAGCTCACTTACCGGGACTAGCGGGTATAGCACAGATACGCAGTATTTT.

The V call is TRBV28, the J call TRBJ2-7; TRBD1 might be the D (5 bases). V lost 6 bases and J lost 3, with 9 bases in between. Germline V gene data show CDR1 as MDHEN and CDR2 as SYDVKM. The CDR3 extends over 12 amino acids. The CDR3 loop is CASSQGIYEQYF. In DNA form, the CDR3 reads TGTGCCAGCAGCCAGGGAATCTACGAGCAGTACTTC. The variable domain in full, with the rest retrieved from reference TRBV28 and TRBJ2-7, is DVKVTQSSRYLVKRTGEKVFLECVQDMDHENMFWYRQDPGLGLRLIYFSYDVKMKEKGDIPEGYSVSREKKERFSLILESASTNQTSMYLCASSQGIYEQYFGPGTRLTVT.

The V and J genes are TRBV11-1 and TRBJ2-1, with 7 nucleotides matching TRBD2. The CDR3 totals 14 residues. Germline V gene lookup returns CDR1 SGHAT and CDR2 FQDESV (reference sequence). Trimming took 6 bases from V and 7 from J; bases not matched to a gene: 9. The CDR3 is CASRPRLATNEQFF. As DNA, the CDR3 is TGTGCCAGCAGACCAAGACTAGCTACGAATGAGCAGTTCTTC.

The rearrangement uses TRBV27 and TRBJ2-1, with 8 bases fitting TRBD1. This CDR3 has 15 amino acids. V dropped 3 bases and J dropped 1; count of bases not matched to a gene: 2. CDR1 and CDR2 from the germline V gene are MNHEY and SMNVEV (reference sequence). The CDR3 spells CASSLDRASYNEQFF. CDR3 coding DNA: TGTGCCAGCAGTTTGGACAGGGCTTCCTACAATGAGCAGTTCTTC.

This chain uses TRBV9 with TRBJ1-6, with a weak D call TRBD1 (5 bases). Germline CDR1 SGDLS, CDR2 YYNGEE. V was pared by 1 base and J by 7 bases, with 9 bases between. The CDR3 sequence is 14 residues long. DNA for the CDR3: TGTGCCAGCAGCGTAAATGGGGGGAATTCACCCCTCCACTTT. The encoded protein is CASSVNGGNSPLHF.

The genes are TRBV18 and TRBJ1-1; D is undetermined. Germline V gene lookup returns CDR1 KGHSH and CDR2 LQKENI. V lost 4 bases and J lost 2, with 8 bases in between. The CDR3 runs 13 residues. The CDR3 DNA reads as TGTGCCAGCTCACAGGAGGGAAACACTGAAGCTTTCTTT. Translated: CASSQEGNTEAFF.

This clone was detected only once. As DNA, the CDR3 is TGTGCCAGCAGCAGGGACATCATGAACACTGAAGCTTTCTTT. Its protein is CASSRDIMNTEAFF. The J gene is TRBJ1-1, the V gene TRBV7-2, with D maybe TRBD1 (6 bases). The length of the CDR3 is 14 residues. Trimming cost V 5 bases and J 0 bases, with 10 bases left between them. Germline CDR1 SGHTA, CDR2 FQGNSA.

This clone was seen only once. The gene calls are TRBV7-6 and TRBJ2-2, with 7 positions matching TRBD1. The CDR3 loop spans 16 amino acids. The trim removed 0 bases at V and 4 bases at J, leaving 5 bases unmatched. Germline V gene lookup returns CDR1 SGHVS and CDR2 FNYEAQ. For the CDR3, the DNA is TGTGCCAGCAGCTTAGCGCAGGGGGTCGGCACCGGGGAGCTGTTTTTT. This codes for CASSLAQGVGTGELFF.

A remark on this clone: In the same sample, other DNA sequences code for this CDR3. The rearrangement uses TRBV27 and TRBJ1-5; 8 bases are a match to TRBD1. Trimming cost V 2 bases and J 6 bases; bases outside gene matches: 6. CDR1 is MNHEY and CDR2 is SMNVEV in the germline V gene (reference sequence). The CDR3 covers 15 residues. The CDR3 nucleotides read TGTGCCAGCAGTTTAAGCACAGGGGGGGGTCAGCCCCAGCATTTT. This encodes CASSLSTGGGQPQHF.

This clone was detected only a few times. This chain links TRBV6-1 with TRBJ2-7; 13 bases fit TRBD2. The CDR3 loop spans 19 amino acids. Germline trimming cut 3 bases from V and 3 bases from J; bases unmatched to any gene: 14. The germline gives CDR1 MNHNS, CDR2 SASEGT. CDR3 sequence: CASSDHLAKGTSGIYEQYF. DNA for the CDR3: TGTGCCAGCAGTGATCATCTTGCTAAGGGGACTAGCGGGATCTACGAGCAGTACTTC.

V is TRBV29-1 and J is TRBJ1-1, with 7 bases fitting TRBD1. Germline assignment: CDR1 SQVTM and CDR2 ANQGSEA. This CDR3 region has 14 residues. V lost 7 bases to trimming and J lost 1 base; unmatched junction nucleotides: 9. CDR3 region: CSGQSTGRNTEAFF. CDR3 coding DNA: TGCAGCGGTCAGTCGACAGGGCGGAACACTGAAGCTTTCTTT.